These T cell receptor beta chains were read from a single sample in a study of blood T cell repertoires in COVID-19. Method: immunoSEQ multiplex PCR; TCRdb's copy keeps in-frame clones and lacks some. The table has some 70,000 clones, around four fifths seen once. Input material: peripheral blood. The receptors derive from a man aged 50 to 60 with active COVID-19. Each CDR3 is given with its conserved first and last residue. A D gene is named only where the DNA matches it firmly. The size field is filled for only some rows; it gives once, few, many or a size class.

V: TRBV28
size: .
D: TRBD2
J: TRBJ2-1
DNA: TGTGCCAGCAGTTTACCGGGACTAGCGGGAGTGGAACAGTTCTTC
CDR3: CASSLPGLAGVEQFF

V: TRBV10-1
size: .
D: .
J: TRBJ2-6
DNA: TGCGCCAGCAGTACTTCCTACCGGGACTGGCCCCCCTCTGGGGCCAACGTCCTGACTTTC
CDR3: CASSTSYRDWPPSGANVLTF

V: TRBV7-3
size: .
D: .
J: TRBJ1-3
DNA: TGTGCCAGCAGCTTAAATCGGGGGTCTGGAAACACCATATATTTT
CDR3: CASSLNRGSGNTIYF

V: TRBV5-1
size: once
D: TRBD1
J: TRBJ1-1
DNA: TGCGCCAGCAGCGTACAGGACAGGCGCACTGAAGCTTTCTTT
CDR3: CASSVQDRRTEAFF

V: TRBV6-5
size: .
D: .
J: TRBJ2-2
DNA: TGTGCCAGCAGTTACTCGGGGGCAGGGGACACCGGGGAGCTGTTTTTT
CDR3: CASSYSGAGDTGELFF

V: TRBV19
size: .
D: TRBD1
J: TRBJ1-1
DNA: TGTGCCAGTAACCCGACAGGGATTTTAACTGAAGCTTTCTTT
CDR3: CASNPTGILTEAFF

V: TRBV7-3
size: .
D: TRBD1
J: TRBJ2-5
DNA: TGTGCCAGCAGCTTAGGGACAGGGGGTGGGGAGACCCAGTACTTC
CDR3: CASSLGTGGGETQYF

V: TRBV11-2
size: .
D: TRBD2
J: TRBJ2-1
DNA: TGTGCCAGCAGCCCAACTAGCGGGGGCCTAAGCTCCTACAATGAGCAGTTCTTC
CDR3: CASSPTSGGLSSYNEQFF

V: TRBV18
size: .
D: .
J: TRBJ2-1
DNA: TGTGCCAGCTCTCGACCAGCGGGTTACTCCTACAATGAGCAGTTCTTC
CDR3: CASSRPAGYSYNEQFF

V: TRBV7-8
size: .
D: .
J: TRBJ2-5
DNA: TGTGCCAGCAGCTTAGGGCGGCGGGGCGTCCAAGAGACCCAGTACTTC
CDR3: CASSLGRRGVQETQYF

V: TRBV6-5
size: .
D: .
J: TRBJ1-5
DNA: TGTGCCAGCAGTCACGGGGGGAGGGGTCAGCCCCAGCATTTT
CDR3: CASSHGGRGQPQHF

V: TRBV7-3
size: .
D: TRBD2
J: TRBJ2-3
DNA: TGTGCCAGCAGCACCATAGCGGGGGCCCGCACAGATACGCAGTATTTT
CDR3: CASSTIAGARTDTQYF

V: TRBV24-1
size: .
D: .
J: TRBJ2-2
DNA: TGTGCCACCAGTGACCCCTCCGGACTGACCGGGGAGCTGTTTTTT
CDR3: CATSDPSGLTGELFF

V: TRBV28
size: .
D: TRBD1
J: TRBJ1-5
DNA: TGTGCCAGCAGGGGGACAGGGAATCGGTTTAGCAATCAGCCCCAGCATTTT
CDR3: CASRGTGNRFSNQPQHF

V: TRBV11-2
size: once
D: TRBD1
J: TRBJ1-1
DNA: TGTGCCAGCACCCAAGACAGGGTTCTCACTGAAGCTTTCTTT
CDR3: CASTQDRVLTEAFF

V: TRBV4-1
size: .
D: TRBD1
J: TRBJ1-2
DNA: TGCGCCAGCAGCCGGGCCTTTCCCGGGACAGGGAAGAGAAACTATGGCTACACCTTC
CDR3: CASSRAFPGTGKRNYGYTF

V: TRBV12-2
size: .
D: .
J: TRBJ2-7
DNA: TGTGCAAGTCGCTGCCTCCGATGGAGCTACGAGCAGTACTTC
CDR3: CASRCLRWSYEQYF

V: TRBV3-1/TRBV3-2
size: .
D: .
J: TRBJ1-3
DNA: TGTGCCAGCAGCCAAGGCCCAACGCGGGGAAACACCATATATTTT
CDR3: CASSQGPTRGNTIYF

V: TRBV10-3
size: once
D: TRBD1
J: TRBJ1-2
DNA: TGTGCCATCAGTACAGGGGGGGCTAACTATGGCTACACCTTC
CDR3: CAISTGGANYGYTF

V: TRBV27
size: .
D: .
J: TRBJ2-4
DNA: TGTGCCAGCACCTCCGGGTCTTCGCTAGCCAAAAACATTCAGTACTTC
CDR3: CASTSGSSLAKNIQYF

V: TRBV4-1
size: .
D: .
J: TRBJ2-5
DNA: TGCGCCAGCAGCCTAGGACTCTCCCAAGAGACCCAGTACTTC
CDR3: CASSLGLSQETQYF

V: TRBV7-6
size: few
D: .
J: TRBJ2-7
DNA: TGTGCCAGCAGCCCTCTACAGGGATACTACGAGCAGTACTTC
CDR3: CASSPLQGYYEQYF

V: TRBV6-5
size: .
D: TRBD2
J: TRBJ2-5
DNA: TGTGCCAGCAGGGTTAGCGGGTCGGTATCGGGGACCCAGTACTTC
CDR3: CASRVSGSVSGTQYF

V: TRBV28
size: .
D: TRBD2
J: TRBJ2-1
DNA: TGTGCCAGCAGTTCTGGGACTAGCAGGGATGAGCAGTTCTTC
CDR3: CASSSGTSRDEQFF

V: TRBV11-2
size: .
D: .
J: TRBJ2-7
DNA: TGTGCCAGCAGCTTTCTCTACGAGCAGTACTTC
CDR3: CASSFLYEQYF

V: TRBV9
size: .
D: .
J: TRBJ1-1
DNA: TGTGCCAGCAGCGTTACTCAGGGGAGCACTGAAGCTTTCTTT
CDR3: CASSVTQGSTEAFF

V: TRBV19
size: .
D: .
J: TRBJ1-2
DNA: TGTGCCAGTAGTACTAACCAGGGTCGGCATGGCTACACCTTC
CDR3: CASSTNQGRHGYTF

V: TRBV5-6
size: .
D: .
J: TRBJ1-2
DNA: TGTGCCAGCAGCTTGGTCTGGACTGACTACACCTTC
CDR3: CASSLVWTDYTF

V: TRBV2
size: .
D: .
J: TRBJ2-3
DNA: TGTGCCAGCAGGGAGTCGACTAGCACAGATACGCAGTATTTT
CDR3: CASRESTSTDTQYF

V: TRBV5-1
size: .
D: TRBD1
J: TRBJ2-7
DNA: TGCGCCAGCAGCCAAGGACAGGGTTCGGACGAGCAGTACTTC
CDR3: CASSQGQGSDEQYF

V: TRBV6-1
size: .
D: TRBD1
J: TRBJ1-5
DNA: TGTGCCAGCAGTGAAGAACCGGGACAGCTCAATCAGCCCCAGCATTTT
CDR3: CASSEEPGQLNQPQHF

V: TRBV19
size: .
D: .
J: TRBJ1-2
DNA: TGTGCCAGTAGGTACGAGGGCTACACCTTC
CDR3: CASRYEGYTF

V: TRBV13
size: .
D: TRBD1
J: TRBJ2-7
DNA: TGTGCCAGCAGCTTAGGGACAGGGGGAGGCGAGCAGTACTTC
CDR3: CASSLGTGGGEQYF

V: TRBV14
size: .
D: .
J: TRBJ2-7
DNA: TGTGCCAGCAGCCAAGGTCTTAGCGTCTCCTACGAGCAGTACTTC
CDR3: CASSQGLSVSYEQYF

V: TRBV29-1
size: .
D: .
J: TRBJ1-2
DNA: TGCAGCGTTGGGGAAACAGCCAGGGCCGATGGCTACACCTTC
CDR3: CSVGETARADGYTF

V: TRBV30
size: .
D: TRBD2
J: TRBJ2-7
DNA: TGTGCCTGGAGCCCAATACGGGATAGCGGGATATCTTTGGGGCAGTACTTC
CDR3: CAWSPIRDSGISLGQYF

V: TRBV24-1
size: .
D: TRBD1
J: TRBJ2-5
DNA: TGTGCCACCAGTGATGGCTCGACAGGGAGAGAGACCCAGTACTTC
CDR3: CATSDGSTGRETQYF

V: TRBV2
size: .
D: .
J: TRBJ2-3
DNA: TGTGCCAGCAGCCCCGGGGAGGTCCTCCCAGATACGCAGTATTTT
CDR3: CASSPGEVLPDTQYF

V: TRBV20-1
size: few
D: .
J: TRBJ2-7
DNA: TGCAGTGCCCCGGACACCTACGAGCAGTACTTC
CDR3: CSAPDTYEQYF

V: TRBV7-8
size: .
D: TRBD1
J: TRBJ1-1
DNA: TGTGCCAGCAGCTTAGGGGGACAGCCTGAAGCTTTCTTT
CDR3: CASSLGGQPEAFF

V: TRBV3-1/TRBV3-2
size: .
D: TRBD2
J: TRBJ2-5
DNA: TGTGCCAGCAGCCAAGTCAGCGGGGGGGCGGAGACCCAGTACTTC
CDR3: CASSQVSGGAETQYF

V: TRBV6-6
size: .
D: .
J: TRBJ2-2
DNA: TGTGCCAGCAGTTACTCAAGGCGGGGGAACACCGGGGAGCTGTTTTTT
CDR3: CASSYSRRGNTGELFF